This TCR beta chain was retrieved from a study of vaccination effects on CD4 cells after COVID-19. Measured with immunoSEQ multiplex PCR; TCRdb has only the in-frame clones, and not every one. The profile shows approximately 37,000 clones, roughly 82% of them singletons. The culture ran for approximately 10 days, and then CD4+ T cells were isolated. Having tested negative for nucleocapsid antibodies, the vaccine recipients showed no prior SARS-CoV-2 infection. On this clone: Its antigen remains unknown.

CDR3 length equals 12 residues. Germline CDR1 SGHTA, CDR2 FQGTGA. V was clipped by 5 bases and J by 5 bases, with 6 bases between them. The genes are TRBV7-3 and TRBJ2-2; D not resolved. This TCR was sampled from a human donor who received a COVID-19 vaccine. The material was CD4+ T cells from PBMCs cultured without peptide, obtained before COVID-19 vaccination. The CDR3, as DNA: TGTGCCAGCAGCCTGTTAACCGGGGAGCTGTTTTTT. Encoded protein: CASSLLTGELFF.